This T cell receptor beta chain was sequenced during a study of CD8 T cells in Susac syndrome. Sequencing of TCR beta was undertaken in CD8+ and CD4+ T cells derived from blood. Patients with Susac syndrome met diagnostic criteria defined recently for definite or probable disease. Isolation of CD8+ and CD4+ T cells was performed negatively, whereas enrichment of TEMRA cells was done by FACS. The germline V and J ends were trimmed by 0 bases and 3 bases, with 9 bases remaining between them. Germline CDR1 and CDR2: GTSNPN and SVGIG (reference sequence). The CDR3 totals 13 residues. The authors reverse transcribed about 0.5 to 1 ug RNA with random hexamers. TCRdb reprocessed the immunoSEQ multiplex PCR reads via MiXCR and lists one record per CDR3 protein. The sample contains approximately 83,000 distinct CDR3 sequences, approximately 95% of which appear only once. Note on this clonotype: Its antigen is as yet unknown.

Study results and limitations: The number of Susac-specific public clones found was more than 15 in total CD8+ repertoires and a few in CD8+ TEMRA repertoires.

The J gene is TRBJ2-7, the V gene TRBV30, with TRBD2 as a possible D gene (5 bases). Sequenced sample: CD8+ T cells from PBMCs. The origin of this receptor is a human donor with Susac syndrome. CDR3 nucleotide sequence: TGTGCCTGGAGTGTACTCGCGGGCTACGAGCAGTACTTC. This translates into CAWSVLAGYEQYF.